The present T cell receptor (beta chain) was sequenced within a study of shared clonotypes between healthy human individuals. Germline V gene data show CDR1 as MNHEY and CDR2 as SVGAGI. The V and J ends lost 8 bases and 1 base respectively, with 15 bases between them. The CDR3 is made up of 14 amino acids. Profiled with immunoSEQ multiplex PCR; TCRdb holds only in-frame clones, not every one. This table holds about 2.5 million clones, 85% to 95% found once. The chain carries TRBV6-5 and TRBJ2-7; D gene uncertain. Material for sequencing was naive CD4+ T cells from PBMCs. Subset indicated: CD45RA+ positively selected. This sequence originates from a man in his late teens or twenties in good health. Some clones in this sample may be carry-over from other donors' samples. CDR3 protein: CASGTRTASYEQYF. CDR3 sequence (DNA): TGTGCCAGCGGAACACGGACCGCTTCCTACGAGCAGTACTTC.